Below, 13 T cell receptor beta chains from the same sample are listed, as sequenced in a study of sequential checkpoint blockade in melanoma. The protocol was immunoSEQ multiplex PCR, while the TCRdb copy is restricted to in-frame clones and leaves out a portion. The sample contains roughly 20,000 clones, approximately 80% of which appear only once. Treatment denoted: randomized to nivolumab then ipilimumab (arm A) or the reverse (arm B). Source: CD8+ T cells sorted from blood (inferred from file names), taken from a patient given nivolumab and ipilimumab in sequence. The receptors originated from a human donor with melanoma.

The V call is TRBV28, the J call TRBJ2-7; TRBD1 agrees at 8 bases. The CDR3 sequence is 17 residues long. The V and J ends lost 2 bases and 7 bases, in that order; junction bases with no gene match: 16. The germline V gene encodes CDR1 MDHEN and CDR2 SYDVKM. CDR3 DNA: TGTGCCAGCAGTTTAGACGGTTTCCGGACAGGGATCGGGGAGCAGTACTTC. Amino acid sequence: CASSLDGFRTGIGEQYF.

V is TRBV27 and J is TRBJ2-1, with TRBD1 matching over 7 bases. CDR3 length equals 14 residues. Germline assignment: CDR1 MNHEY and CDR2 SMNVEV (reference sequence). V dropped 6 bases and J dropped 7; count of bases not matched to a gene: 9. CDR3 nucleotides: TGTGCCAGCAGGAGAGGGGGCGCTGGGAATGAGCAGTTCTTC. The encoded protein is CASRRGGAGNEQFF.

This chain uses TRBV29-1 with TRBJ2-5; D possibly corresponds to TRBD2 (6 bases). The better agreement between TRBJ2-7 and the DNA end casts doubt on the J call. The CDR3 is 14 residues long. Germline CDR1 is SQVTM and CDR2 is ANQGSEA. CDR3 protein: CSVAEVGLTYEQYF. The CDR3, as DNA: TGCAGCGTTGCCGAAGTGGGACTCACCTACGAGCAGTACTTC.

The chain combines TRBV4-3 with TRBJ1-2; 8 nucleotides match TRBD1. The CDR3 covers 14 residues. The junction had 5 bases not matched to a gene; V was cut back by 0 bases and J by 8 bases. The germline V gene encodes CDR1 LGHNA and CDR2 YSLEER. The CDR3 DNA follows: TGCGCCAGCAGCCAAGAACTGGGACAGGTCGGCTACACCTTC. Residues: CASSQELGQVGYTF.

This clone was seen a few times. The gene calls are TRBV21-1 and TRBJ1-3. TRBV21-1 is a pseudogene locus. The CDR3 contains 18 residues. CDR3 sequence: CASSNGDVPRGSGNTIYF. CDR3 coding DNA: TGTGCCAGCAGCAACGGGGACGTGCCGCGGGGCTCTGGAAACACCATATATTTT.

This clone was detected once. The genes are TRBV7-9 and TRBJ1-6; D is unclear. CDR1 is SEHNR, CDR2 FQNEAQ, per germline (reference sequence). V dropped 1 base and J dropped 13 bases, with 14 bases sitting between them. The CDR3 covers 14 residues. In DNA form, the CDR3 reads TGTGCCAGCAGCTTAGTGGTGGGCAGTTCTCCCCTCCACTTT. This encodes CASSLVVGSSPLHF.

The rearrangement uses TRBV4-3 and TRBJ2-7; 7 bases are a match to TRBD1. This CDR3 has 13 residues. V lost 4 bases to trimming and J lost 6 bases; unmatched junction nucleotides: 6. In germline, CDR1 is LGHNA, CDR2 YSLEER. The CDR3 is CASSPGTVAEQYF. CDR3 nucleotides: TGCGCCAGCAGCCCCGGGACAGTCGCCGAGCAGTACTTC.

This chain links TRBV9 with TRBJ2-2, with 12 bases lining up with TRBD2. Trimming removed 2 bases from V and 3 bases from J; junction bases left unmatched: 5. Germline assignment: CDR1 SGDLS and CDR2 YYNGEE. The CDR3 is 17 amino acids. CDR3 sequence: CASSVRTSGADTGELFF. CDR3 nucleotide sequence: TGTGCCAGCAGCGTTAGGACTAGCGGGGCCGACACCGGGGAGCTGTTTTTT.

The rearrangement links TRBV19 to TRBJ1-2; TRBD1 matches at 7 bases. Germline CDR1 and CDR2: LNHDA and SQIVND (reference sequence). Unmatched junction bases numbered 9, after V lost 4 bases and J lost 4 bases. The CDR3 is made up of 15 amino acids. The CDR3 loop is CASSNLDRVSYGYTF. The CDR3, as DNA: TGTGCCAGTAGTAACTTAGACAGGGTGAGCTATGGCTACACCTTC.

The V call is TRBV4-1, the J call TRBJ2-7, with 7 positions matching TRBD1. This CDR3 comprises 16 residues. With V trimmed by 0 bases and J by 0 bases, 5 bases remained unmatched. Germline V CDR1 and CDR2: MGHRA, YSYEKL. The CDR3 bases are TGCGCCAGCAGCCAAGAAGACAGGGTAAGCTCCTACGAGCAGTACTTC. Protein sequence: CASSQEDRVSSYEQYF.

The CDR3 DNA reads TGTGCCAGCAGCCACCCGGGACAGGACTCCTACGAGCAGTACTTC. Amino acids: CASSHPGQDSYEQYF. V usage is TRBV7-9 and J usage is TRBJ2-7; TRBD1 aligns across 8 bases. This CDR3 spans 15 amino acids. Trimming cost V 5 bases and J 0 bases; bases outside gene matches: 6. Germline-derived CDR1 and CDR2 are SEHNR and FQNEAQ (reference sequence).

This chain connects TRBV27 to TRBJ1-1; no reliable D call. Per germline, CDR1 MNHEY and CDR2 SMNVEV (reference sequence). Trimming shortened V by 5 bases and J by 1 base, and 8 bases separated the two germline ends. There are 13 residues in the CDR3. CDR3 nucleotides: TGTGCCAGCAGTATTGGAGGGAACACTGAAGCTTTCTTT. It translates to CASSIGGNTEAFF.

This rearrangement joins TRBV4-1 to TRBJ2-1; 9 bases are a match to TRBD2. The germline V gene encodes CDR1 MGHRA and CDR2 YSYEKL. Germline trimming cut 0 bases from V and 9 bases from J; bases unmatched to any gene: 12. The CDR3 is 17 amino acids. The CDR3 here is CASSQDRPSGGPTEQFF. DNA of the CDR3: TGCGCCAGCAGCCAAGATCGTCCGAGCGGGGGGCCGACTGAGCAGTTCTTC.